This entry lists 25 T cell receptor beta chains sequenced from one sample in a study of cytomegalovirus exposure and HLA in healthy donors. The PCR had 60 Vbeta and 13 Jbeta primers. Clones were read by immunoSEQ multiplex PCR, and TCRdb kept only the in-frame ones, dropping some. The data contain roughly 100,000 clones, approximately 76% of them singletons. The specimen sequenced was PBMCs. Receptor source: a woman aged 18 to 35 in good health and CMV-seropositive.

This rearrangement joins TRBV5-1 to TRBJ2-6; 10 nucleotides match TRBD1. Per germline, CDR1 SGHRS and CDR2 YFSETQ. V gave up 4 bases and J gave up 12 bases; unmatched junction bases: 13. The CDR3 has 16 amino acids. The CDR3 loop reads CASSLGTGDYPTVLTF. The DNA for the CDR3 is TGCGCCAGCAGCCTCGGGACAGGGGACTATCCGACCGTCCTGACTTTC. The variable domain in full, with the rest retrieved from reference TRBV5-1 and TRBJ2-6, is KAGVTQTPRYLIKTRGQQVTLSCSPISGHRSVSWYQQTPGQGLQFLFEYFSETQRNKGNFPGRFSGRQFSNSRSEMNVSTLELGDSALYLCASSLGTGDYPTVLTFGAGSRLTVL.

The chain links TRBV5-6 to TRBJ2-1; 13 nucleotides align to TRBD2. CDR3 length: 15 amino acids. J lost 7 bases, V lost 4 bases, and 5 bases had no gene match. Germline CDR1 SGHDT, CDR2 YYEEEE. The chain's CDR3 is CASSAGLAGRNEQFF. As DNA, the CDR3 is TGTGCCAGCAGCGCGGGACTAGCGGGAAGGAATGAGCAGTTCTTC. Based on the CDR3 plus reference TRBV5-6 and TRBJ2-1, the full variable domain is DAGVTQSPTHLIKTRGQQVTLRCSPKSGHDTVSWYQQALGQGPQFIFQYYEEEERQRGNFPDRFSGHQFPNYSSELNVNALLLGDSALYLCASSAGLAGRNEQFFGPGTRLTVL.

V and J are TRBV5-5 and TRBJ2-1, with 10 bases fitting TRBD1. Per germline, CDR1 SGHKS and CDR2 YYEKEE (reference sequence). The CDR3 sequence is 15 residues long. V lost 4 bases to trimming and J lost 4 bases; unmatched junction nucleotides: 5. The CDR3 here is CASSPGQGLYNEQFF. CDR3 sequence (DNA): TGTGCCAGCAGCCCGGGACAGGGGTTGTACAATGAGCAGTTCTTC.

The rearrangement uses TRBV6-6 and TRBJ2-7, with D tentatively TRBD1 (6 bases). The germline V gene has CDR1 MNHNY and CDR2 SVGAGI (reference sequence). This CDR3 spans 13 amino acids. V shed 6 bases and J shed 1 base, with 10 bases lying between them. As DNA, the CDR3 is TGTGCCAGCAGCTCAGGACAGTCCTACGAGCAGTACTTC. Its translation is CASSSGQSYEQYF.

In DNA, the CDR3 is TGTGCCAGCAGTGAAGGACAGTTAAGGTTCTCCTACGAGCAGTACTTC. Protein sequence: CASSEGQLRFSYEQYF. The rearrangement uses TRBV6-1 and TRBJ2-7, with a weak D call TRBD1 (5 bases). Trimming pared 1 base from V and 0 bases from J, leaving 13 bases between. The CDR3 contains 16 residues. Germline CDR1 and CDR2: MNHNS and SASEGT.

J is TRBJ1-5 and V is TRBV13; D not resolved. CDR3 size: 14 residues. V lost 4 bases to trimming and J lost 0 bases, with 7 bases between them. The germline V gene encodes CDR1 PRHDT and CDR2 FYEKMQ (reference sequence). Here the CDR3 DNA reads TGTGCCAGCAGCTCGAGAGATAGCAATCAGCCCCAGCATTTT. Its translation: CASSSRDSNQPQHF.

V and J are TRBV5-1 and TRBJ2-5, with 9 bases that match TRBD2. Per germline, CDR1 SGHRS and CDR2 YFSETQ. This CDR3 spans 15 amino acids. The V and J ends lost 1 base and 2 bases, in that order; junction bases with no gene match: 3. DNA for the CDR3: TGCGCCAGCAGCTTGACTAGCGGGTTTCAAGAGACCCAGTACTTC. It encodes CASSLTSGFQETQYF.

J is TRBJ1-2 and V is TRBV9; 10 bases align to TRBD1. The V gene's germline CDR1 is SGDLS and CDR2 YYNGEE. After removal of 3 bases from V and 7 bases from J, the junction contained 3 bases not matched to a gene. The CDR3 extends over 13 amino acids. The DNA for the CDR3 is TGTGCCAGCAGCGAGGGGACAGGGGCTGGCTACACCTTC. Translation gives CASSEGTGAGYTF.

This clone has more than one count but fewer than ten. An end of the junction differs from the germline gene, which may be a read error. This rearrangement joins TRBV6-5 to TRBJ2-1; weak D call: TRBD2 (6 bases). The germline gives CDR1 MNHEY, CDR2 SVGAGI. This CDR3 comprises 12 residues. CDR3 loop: CASGDSNNEQFF. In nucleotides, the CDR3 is TGTGCCAGCGGGGACTCCAACAATGAGCAGTTCTTC.

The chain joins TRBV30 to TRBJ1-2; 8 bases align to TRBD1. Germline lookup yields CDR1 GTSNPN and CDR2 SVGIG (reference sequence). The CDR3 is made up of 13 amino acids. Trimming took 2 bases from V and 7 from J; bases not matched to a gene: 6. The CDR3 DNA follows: TGTGCCTGGAGTCCCCAGGGGGCGCTTGGCTACACCTTC. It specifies CAWSPQGALGYTF.

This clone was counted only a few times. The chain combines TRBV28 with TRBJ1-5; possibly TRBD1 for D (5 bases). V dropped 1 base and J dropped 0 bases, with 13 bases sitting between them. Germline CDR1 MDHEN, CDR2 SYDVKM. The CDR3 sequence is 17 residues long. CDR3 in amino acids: CASSLLRGYDSNQPQHF. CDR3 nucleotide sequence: TGTGCCAGCAGTTTATTACGGGGGTACGATAGCAATCAGCCCCAGCATTTT.

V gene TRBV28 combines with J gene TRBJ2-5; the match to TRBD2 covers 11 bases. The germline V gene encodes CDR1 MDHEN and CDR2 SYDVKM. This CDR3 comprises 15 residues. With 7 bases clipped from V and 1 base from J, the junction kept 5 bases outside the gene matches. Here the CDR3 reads CASNSLAGGQETQYF. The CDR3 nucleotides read TGTGCCAGCAATTCTCTAGCGGGAGGCCAAGAGACCCAGTACTTC.

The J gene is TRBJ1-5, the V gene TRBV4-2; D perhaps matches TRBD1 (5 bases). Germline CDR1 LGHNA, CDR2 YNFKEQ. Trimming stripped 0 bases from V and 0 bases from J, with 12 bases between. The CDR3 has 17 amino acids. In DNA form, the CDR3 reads TGTGCCAGCAGCCAAGACCCAACAGGCTATAGCAATCAGCCCCAGCATTTT. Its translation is CASSQDPTGYSNQPQHF.

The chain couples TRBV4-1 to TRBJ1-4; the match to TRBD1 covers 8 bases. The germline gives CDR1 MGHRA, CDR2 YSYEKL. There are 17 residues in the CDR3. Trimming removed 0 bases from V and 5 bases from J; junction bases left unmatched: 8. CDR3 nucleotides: TGCGCCAGCAGCCAAGATTCGCAGGGGGCGCGAAATGAAAAACTGTTTTTT. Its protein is CASSQDSQGARNEKLFF.

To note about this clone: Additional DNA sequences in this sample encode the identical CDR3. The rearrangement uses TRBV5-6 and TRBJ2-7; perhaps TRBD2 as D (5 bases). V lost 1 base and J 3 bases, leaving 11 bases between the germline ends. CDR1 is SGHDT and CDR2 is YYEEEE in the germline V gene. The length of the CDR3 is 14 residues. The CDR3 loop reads CASSLREHHYEQYF. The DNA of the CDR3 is TGTGCCAGCAGCTTGCGGGAACATCACTACGAGCAGTACTTC. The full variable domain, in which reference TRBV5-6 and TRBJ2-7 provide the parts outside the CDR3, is DAGVTQSPTHLIKTRGQQVTLRCSPKSGHDTVSWYQQALGQGPQFIFQYYEEEERQRGNFPDRFSGHQFPNYSSELNVNALLLGDSALYLCASSLREHHYEQYFGPGTRLTVT.

The CDR3 DNA is TGCAGCGCGAATTCCGGGACTAGTAATTACAATGAGCAGTTCTTC. Protein: CSANSGTSNYNEQFF. The V call is TRBV29-1, the J call TRBJ2-1; 8 nucleotides agree with TRBD2. CDR3 length: 15 amino acids. V lost 7 bases to trimming and J lost 4 bases; unmatched junction nucleotides: 12. Germline V gene sequence: CDR1 SQVTM, CDR2 ANQGSEA.

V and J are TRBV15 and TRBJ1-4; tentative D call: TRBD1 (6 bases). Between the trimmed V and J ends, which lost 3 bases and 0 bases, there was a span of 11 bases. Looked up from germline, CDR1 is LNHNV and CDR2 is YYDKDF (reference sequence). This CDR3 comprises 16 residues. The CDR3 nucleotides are TGTGCCACCAGCAGTGGACAGAGATCAACTAATGAAAAACTGTTTTTT. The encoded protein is CATSSGQRSTNEKLFF. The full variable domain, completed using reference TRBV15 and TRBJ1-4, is DAMVIQNPRYQVTQFGKPVTLSCSQTLNHNVMYWYQQKSSQAPKLLFHYYDKDFNNEADTPDNFQSRRPNTSFCFLDIRSPGLGDTAMYLCATSSGQRSTNEKLFFGSGTQLSVL.

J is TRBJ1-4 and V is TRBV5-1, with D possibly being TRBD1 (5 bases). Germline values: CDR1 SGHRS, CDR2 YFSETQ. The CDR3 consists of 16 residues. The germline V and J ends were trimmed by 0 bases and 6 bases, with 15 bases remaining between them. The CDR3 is CASSLDGAGGDEKLFF. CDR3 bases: TGCGCCAGCAGCTTGGATGGGGCAGGTGGAGATGAAAAACTGTTTTTT.

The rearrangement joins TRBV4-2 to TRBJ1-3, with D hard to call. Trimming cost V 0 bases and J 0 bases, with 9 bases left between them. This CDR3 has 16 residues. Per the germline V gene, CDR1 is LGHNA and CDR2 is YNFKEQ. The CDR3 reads CASSQEEGFSGNTIYF. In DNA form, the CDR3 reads TGTGCCAGCAGCCAAGAAGAGGGTTTCTCTGGAAACACCATATATTTT.

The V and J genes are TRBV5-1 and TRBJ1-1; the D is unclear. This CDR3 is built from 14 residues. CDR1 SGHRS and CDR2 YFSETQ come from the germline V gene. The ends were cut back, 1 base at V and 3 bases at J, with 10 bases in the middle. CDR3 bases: TGCGCCAGCAGCTTGTCACCGGTGGACACTGAAGCTTTCTTT. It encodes CASSLSPVDTEAFF.

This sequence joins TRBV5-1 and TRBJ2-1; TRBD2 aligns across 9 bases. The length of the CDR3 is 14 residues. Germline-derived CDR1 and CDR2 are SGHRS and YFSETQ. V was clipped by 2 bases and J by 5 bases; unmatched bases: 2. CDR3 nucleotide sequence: TGCGCCAGCAGCTTTTCTAGCGGGAACAATGAGCAGTTCTTC. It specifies CASSFSSGNNEQFF.

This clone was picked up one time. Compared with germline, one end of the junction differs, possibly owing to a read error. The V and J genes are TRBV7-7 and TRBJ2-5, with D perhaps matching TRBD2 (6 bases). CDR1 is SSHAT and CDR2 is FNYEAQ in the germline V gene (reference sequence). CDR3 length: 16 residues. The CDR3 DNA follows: TGTGCTAGCAGCTTAATTAGGTCTAGCGAGAAAGAGACCCAGTACTTC. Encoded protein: CASSLIRSSEKETQYF.

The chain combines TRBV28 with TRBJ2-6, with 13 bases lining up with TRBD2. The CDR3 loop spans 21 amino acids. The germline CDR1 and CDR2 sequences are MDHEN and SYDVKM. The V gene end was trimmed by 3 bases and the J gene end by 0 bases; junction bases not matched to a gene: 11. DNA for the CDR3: TGTGCCAGCAGTTTCCCTAATACGGGACTAGCGGGGATCTCTGGGGCCAACGTCCTGACTTTC. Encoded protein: CASSFPNTGLAGISGANVLTF.

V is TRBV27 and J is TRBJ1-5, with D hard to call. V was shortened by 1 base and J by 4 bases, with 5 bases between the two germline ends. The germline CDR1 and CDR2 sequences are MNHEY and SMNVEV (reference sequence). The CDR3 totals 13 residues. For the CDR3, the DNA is TGTGCCAGCAGTTTATTGGCAAATCAGCCCCAGCATTTT. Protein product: CASSLLANQPQHF.

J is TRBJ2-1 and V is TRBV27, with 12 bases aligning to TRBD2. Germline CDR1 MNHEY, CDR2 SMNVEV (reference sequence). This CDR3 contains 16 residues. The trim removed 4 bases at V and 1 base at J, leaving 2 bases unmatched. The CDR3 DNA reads TGTGCCAGCAGTTCCGGACTAGCGGGGTCCTACAATGAGCAGTTCTTC. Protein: CASSSGLAGSYNEQFF.